This record looks at one T cell receptor (beta chain) sequence and its context. Its matching antigen is unknown. Method: immunoSEQ multiplex PCR; TCRdb's copy keeps in-frame clones and lacks some. Of under 850,000 clones detected, roughly 92% appear once; the ten largest clones hold under 30%. This specimen comes from a study of shared clonotypes between healthy human individuals. For the study at large: Used for every donor were three CD4 naive, three CD4 memory, two CD8 naive and one CD8 memory plate. General study results and limits: The sole specimen, blood, was sampled, and tissue repertoires likely differ.

The naive CD8 subset, CD45RO-negative cells positively selected for CCR7, excluded terminally differentiated effector memory CD45RA+ cells. This CDR3 is 15 amino acids long. Germline CDR1 MNHEY, CDR2 SMNVEV (reference sequence). V dropped 6 bases and J dropped 3; count of bases not matched to a gene: 6. This chain joins TRBV27 and TRBJ2-2; 8 nucleotides agree with TRBD1. The material sequenced was naive CD8+ T cells sorted from blood. The receptor was isolated from a man in his thirties or forties in good health. CDR3 nucleotide sequence: TGTGCCAGCAGGCTAACAGGGGGGTACACCGGGGAGCTGTTTTTT. This gives the protein CASRLTGGYTGELFF.